A single T cell receptor beta chain is shown here with its context. What it binds is not known. This record belongs to a study of T cells in narcolepsy. J gave up 5 bases and V 3 bases, and 8 bases lay outside the gene matches. The CDR3 has 16 residues. The germline CDR1 and CDR2 sequences are KGHSH and LQKENI. Produced via immunoSEQ multiplex PCR; TCRdb's table is partial and in-frame only. This table has about 35,000 clones, approximately 84% appearing once. Regarding the study as a whole: HCRT-specific and TRIB2-specific autoreactive clonotypes appeared among same-patient CSF and blood CD4+ clonotypes.

The clonotype was recovered from a human donor in good health. This chain connects TRBV18 to TRBJ1-4, with 8 nucleotides matching TRBD1. Sequenced input: memory (CD45RA-) CD4+ T cells from blood. CDR3 bases: TGTGCCAGCTCACCCACCAGGGGACAGGTCAATGAAAAACTGTTTTTT. Its protein is CASSPTRGQVNEKLFF.